Listed below are T cell receptor beta chains from one sample, sequenced in a study of OX40 agonist ivuxolimab in advanced cancers. This table comes from immunoSEQ multiplex PCR, and its TCRdb copy is limited to in-frame clones, with some not included. The sample holds about 130,000 clones, 90% seen once. The sequences come from CD4+ or CD8+ T cells sorted from blood, collected in a trial of the OX40 agonist ivuxolimab. All receptors come from an adult with an advanced solid tumor such as melanoma, head and neck, liver or kidney cancer. CDR3s include the opening cysteine and the closing phenylalanine or tryptophan. The D gene is left open where the match is weak. The size field is filled for only some rows; it gives once, few, many or a size class.

clone_size	d_call	v_call	j_call	cdr3_aa	cdr3_nt
-	-	TRBV23-1	TRBJ1-5	CASSQSAQDYQPQHF	TGCGCCAGCAGTCAATCGGCTCAGGACTATCAGCCCCAGCATTTT
once	-	TRBV9	TRBJ1-3	CASSVGPAGNTIYF	TGTGCCAGCAGCGTAGGCCCAGCAGGAAACACCATATATTTT
-	TRBD1	TRBV10-3	TRBJ1-1	CAISDPRTGGVTEAFF	TGTGCCATCAGTGACCCCCGGACAGGGGGCGTCACTGAAGCTTTCTTT
-	-	TRBV5-4	TRBJ1-3	CASSFDRGNTIYF	TGTGCCAGCAGCTTTGACAGGGGAAACACCATATATTTT
-	-	TRBV4-3	TRBJ2-2	CASSQESASRANTGELFF	TGCGCCAGCAGCCAAGAGTCGGCTAGCCGCGCGAACACCGGGGAGCTGTTTTTT
-	-	TRBV27	TRBJ2-3	CATRGDTQYF	TGTGCCACCCGAGGGGATACGCAGTATTTT
-	-	TRBV6-5	TRBJ1-6	CASSYSQILGSPLHF	TGTGCCAGCAGTTATTCCCAAATCCTGGGTTCACCCCTCCACTTT
-	TRBD2	TRBV30	TRBJ2-5	CAWMFRASGGRETQYF	TGTGCCTGGATGTTCCGGGCTAGCGGTGGGCGGGAGACCCAGTACTTC
-	-	TRBV7-3	TRBJ1-1	CASSLRAGNTEAFF	TGTGCCAGCAGCTTAAGAGCGGGGAACACTGAAGCTTTCTTT
-	-	TRBV28	TRBJ1-2	CASSLAGGSVYGYTF	TGTGCCAGCAGTTTAGCCGGGGGGTCTGTCTATGGCTACACCTTC
-	-	TRBV6-6	TRBJ2-2	CASSGPMKELFF	TGTGCCAGCAGTGGACCGATGAAGGAGCTGTTTTTT
-	-	TRBV6-6	TRBJ2-3	CASSSTDTQYF	TGTGCCAGCAGTTCCACAGATACGCAGTATTTT
-	-	TRBV19	TRBJ2-4	CASTAPESDIQYF	TGTGCCAGTACCGCGCCGGAATCTGACATTCAGTACTTC
-	TRBD2	TRBV5-6	TRBJ2-3	CASSLAFLAGNWADTQYF	TGTGCCAGCAGCTTGGCCTTTCTAGCGGGAAATTGGGCAGATACGCAGTATTTT
-	TRBD2	TRBV11-3	TRBJ2-3	CASRSGTSGRWADTQYF	TGTGCCAGCAGATCCGGGACTAGCGGGAGATGGGCAGATACGCAGTATTTT
-	-	TRBV18	TRBJ2-7	CASSPPGEGVYEQYF	TGTGCCAGCTCACCACCAGGAGAGGGGGTCTACGAGCAGTACTTC
-	TRBD1	TRBV4-1	TRBJ1-2	CASSPDWGQFFYGYTF	TGCGCCAGCAGCCCTGACTGGGGACAGTTTTTCTATGGCTACACCTTC
-	TRBD1	TRBV30	TRBJ1-1	CAWSAGGSEAFF	TGTGCCTGGAGTGCAGGGGGCAGTGAAGCTTTCTTT
-	TRBD1	TRBV19	TRBJ1-1	CASSISGGGTEAFF	TGTGCCAGTAGTATATCAGGGGGAGGCACTGAAGCTTTCTTT
-	TRBD1	TRBV28	TRBJ1-2	CASSQRSQGAGTF	TGTGCCAGCAGTCAGAGGAGTCAGGGGGCGGGTACCTTC
-	TRBD1	TRBV5-4	TRBJ1-1	CASSSDRVNTEAFF	TGTGCCAGCAGCTCTGACAGGGTGAACACTGAAGCTTTCTTT
-	-	TRBV9	TRBJ2-4	CASSVDWGAKNIQYF	TGTGCCAGCAGCGTAGATTGGGGAGCCAAAAACATTCAGTACTTC
-	-	TRBV19	TRBJ2-7	CASSIQVGGYEQYF	TGTGCCAGTAGTATACAGGTTGGGGGCTACGAGCAGTACTTC
-	-	TRBV30	TRBJ1-1	CAWKGRGRPPVNTEAFF	TGTGCCTGGAAAGGTCGGGGCAGGCCGCCTGTGAACACTGAAGCTTTCTTT
once	-	TRBV11-3	TRBJ2-2	CASSQGTTGELFF	TGTGCCAGCAGCCAGGGGACTACCGGGGAGCTGTTTTTT
-	TRBD2	TRBV6-4	TRBJ2-3	CASSPSGSSVGGDTQYF	TGTGCCAGCAGTCCTAGCGGGAGTTCCGTCGGGGGGGATACGCAGTATTTT
-	-	TRBV28	TRBJ1-2	CASSYRVGNYGYTF	TGTGCCAGCAGTTACAGGGTCGGAAACTATGGCTACACCTTC